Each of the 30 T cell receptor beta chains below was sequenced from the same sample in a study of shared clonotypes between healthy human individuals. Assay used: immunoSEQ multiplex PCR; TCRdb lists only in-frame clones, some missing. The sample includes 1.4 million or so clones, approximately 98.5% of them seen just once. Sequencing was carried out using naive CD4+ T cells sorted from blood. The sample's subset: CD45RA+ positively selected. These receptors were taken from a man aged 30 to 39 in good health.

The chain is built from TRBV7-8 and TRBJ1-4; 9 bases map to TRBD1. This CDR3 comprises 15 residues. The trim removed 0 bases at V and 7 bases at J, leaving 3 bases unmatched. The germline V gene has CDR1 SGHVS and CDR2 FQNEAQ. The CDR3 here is CASSLAGTGREKLFF. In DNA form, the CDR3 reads TGTGCCAGCAGCTTAGCCGGGACAGGGCGTGAAAAACTGTTTTTT.

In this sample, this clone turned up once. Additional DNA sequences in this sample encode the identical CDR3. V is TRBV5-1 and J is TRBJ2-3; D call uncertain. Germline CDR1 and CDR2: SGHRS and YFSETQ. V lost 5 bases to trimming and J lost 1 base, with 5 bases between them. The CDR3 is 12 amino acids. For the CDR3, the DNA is TGCGCCAGCAGTACTGGCACAGATACGCAGTATTTT. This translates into CASSTGTDTQYF.

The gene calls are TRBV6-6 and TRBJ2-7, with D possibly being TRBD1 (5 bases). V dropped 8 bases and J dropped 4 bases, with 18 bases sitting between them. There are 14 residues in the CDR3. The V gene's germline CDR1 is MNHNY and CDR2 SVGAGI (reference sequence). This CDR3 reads CASVLAPGAYEQYF. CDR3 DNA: TGTGCCAGCGTTCTCGCCCCTGGGGCTTACGAGCAGTACTTC.

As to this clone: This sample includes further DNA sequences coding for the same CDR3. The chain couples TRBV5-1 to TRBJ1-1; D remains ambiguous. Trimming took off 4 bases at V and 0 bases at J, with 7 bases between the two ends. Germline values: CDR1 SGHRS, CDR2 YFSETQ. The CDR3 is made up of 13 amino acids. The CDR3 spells CASSPLMNTEAFF. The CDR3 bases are TGCGCCAGCAGCCCTCTAATGAACACTGAAGCTTTCTTT.

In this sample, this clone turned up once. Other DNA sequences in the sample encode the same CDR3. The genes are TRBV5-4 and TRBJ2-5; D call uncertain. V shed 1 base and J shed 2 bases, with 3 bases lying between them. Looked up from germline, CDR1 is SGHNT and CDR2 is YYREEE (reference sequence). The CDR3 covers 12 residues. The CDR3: CASSLPQETQYF. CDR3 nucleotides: TGTGCCAGCAGCTTGCCTCAAGAGACCCAGTACTTC. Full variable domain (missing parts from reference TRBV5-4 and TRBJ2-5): ETGVTQSPTHLIKTRGQQVTLRCSSQSGHNTVSWYQQALGQGPQFIFQYYREEENGRGNFPPRFSGLQFPNYSSELNVNALELDDSALYLCASSLPQETQYFGPGTRLLVL.

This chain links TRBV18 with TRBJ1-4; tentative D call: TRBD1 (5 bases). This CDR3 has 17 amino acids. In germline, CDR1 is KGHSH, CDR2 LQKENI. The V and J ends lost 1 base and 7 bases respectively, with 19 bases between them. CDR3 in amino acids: CASSPLMGRVSGEKLFF. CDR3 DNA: TGTGCCAGCTCACCACTCATGGGCAGGGTCAGCGGTGAAAAACTGTTTTTT.

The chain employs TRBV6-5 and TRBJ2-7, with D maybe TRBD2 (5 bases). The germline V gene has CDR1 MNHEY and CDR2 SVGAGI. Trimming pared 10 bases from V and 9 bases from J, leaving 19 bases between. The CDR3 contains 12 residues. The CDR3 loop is CATGSGMWGQYF. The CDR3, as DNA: TGTGCCACCGGGTCGGGGATGTGGGGGCAGTACTTC.

DNA of the CDR3: TGTGCCAGCAGTTCTCCACCTAGGGGCTACGAGCAGTACTTC. Encoded protein: CASSSPPRGYEQYF. The V call is TRBV28, the J call TRBJ2-7, with D possibly matching TRBD1 (5 bases). V lost 4 bases to trimming and J lost 3 bases, with 13 bases between them. The CDR3 spans 14 residues. From germline, CDR1 is MDHEN and CDR2 SYDVKM. The full variable domain, in which reference TRBV28 and TRBJ2-7 provide the parts outside the CDR3, is DVKVTQSSRYLVKRTGEKVFLECVQDMDHENMFWYRQDPGLGLRLIYFSYDVKMKEKGDIPEGYSVSREKKERFSLILESASTNQTSMYLCASSSPPRGYEQYFGPGTRLTVT.

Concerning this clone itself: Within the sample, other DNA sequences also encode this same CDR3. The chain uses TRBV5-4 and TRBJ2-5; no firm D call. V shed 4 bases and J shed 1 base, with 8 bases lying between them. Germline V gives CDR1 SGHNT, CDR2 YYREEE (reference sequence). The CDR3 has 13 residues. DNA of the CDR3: TGTGCCAGCAGCGTGGACCGCCAAGAGACCCAGTACTTC. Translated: CASSVDRQETQYF.

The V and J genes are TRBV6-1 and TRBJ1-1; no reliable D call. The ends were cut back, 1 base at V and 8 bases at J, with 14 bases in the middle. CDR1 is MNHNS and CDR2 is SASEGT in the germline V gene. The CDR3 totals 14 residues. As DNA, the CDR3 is TGTGCCAGCAGTGAAGAAAGTCGCGTGCGCGAAGCTTTCTTT. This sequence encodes CASSEESRVREAFF.

Here the CDR3 reads CASSRAGGETQYF. The CDR3 DNA sequence: TGCGCCAGCAGTCGCGCGGGGGGGGAGACCCAGTACTTC. The chain employs TRBV4-3 and TRBJ2-5, with 9 positions matching TRBD2. V trimming: 6 bases; J trimming: 5 bases; junction bases outside the gene matches: 4. Germline lookup yields CDR1 LGHNA and CDR2 YSLEER. CDR3 length: 13 residues.

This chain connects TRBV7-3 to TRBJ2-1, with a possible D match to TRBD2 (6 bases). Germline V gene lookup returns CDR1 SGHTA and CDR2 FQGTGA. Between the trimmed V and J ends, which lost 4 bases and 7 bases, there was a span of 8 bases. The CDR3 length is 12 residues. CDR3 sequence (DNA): TGTGCCAGCAGCTCGAGCGGGAATGAGCAGTTCTTC. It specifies CASSSSGNEQFF.

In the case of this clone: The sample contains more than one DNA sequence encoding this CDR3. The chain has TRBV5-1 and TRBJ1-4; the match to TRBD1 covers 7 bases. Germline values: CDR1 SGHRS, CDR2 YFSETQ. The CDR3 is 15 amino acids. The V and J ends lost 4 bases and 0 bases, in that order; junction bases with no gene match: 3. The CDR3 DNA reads TGCGCCAGCAGCCTCCAGGGGGCAACTAATGAAAAACTGTTTTTT. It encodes CASSLQGATNEKLFF.

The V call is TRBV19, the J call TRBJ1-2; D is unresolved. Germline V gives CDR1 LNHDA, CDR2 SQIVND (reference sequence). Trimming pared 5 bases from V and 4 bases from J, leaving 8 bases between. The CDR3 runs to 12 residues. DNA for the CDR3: TGTGCCAGTAGTTACGGGAGCTATGGCTACACCTTC. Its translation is CASSYGSYGYTF.

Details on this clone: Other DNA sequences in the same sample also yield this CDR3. The DNA of the CDR3 is TGTGCCAGTAGTATTCCCGGGACAGGCCTCTACGAGCAGTACTTC. It is translated as CASSIPGTGLYEQYF. The chain uses TRBV19 and TRBJ2-7; 8 bases fit TRBD1. Germline V lookup: CDR1 LNHDA, CDR2 SQIVND (reference sequence). The CDR3 is 15 amino acids. J was trimmed by 3 bases and V by 3 bases; bases with no gene match: 7. The full variable domain, completed using reference TRBV19 and TRBJ2-7, is DGGITQSPKYLFRKEGQNVTLSCEQNLNHDAMYWYRQDPGQGLRLIYYSQIVNDFQKGDIAEGYSVSREKKESFPLTVTSAQKNPTAFYLCASSIPGTGLYEQYFGPGTRLTVT.

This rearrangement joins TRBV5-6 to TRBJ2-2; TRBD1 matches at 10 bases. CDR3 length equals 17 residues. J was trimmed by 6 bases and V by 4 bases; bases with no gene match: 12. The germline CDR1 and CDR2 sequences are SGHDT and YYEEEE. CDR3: CASSHLLGTGAAGELFF. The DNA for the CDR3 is TGTGCCAGCAGCCACCTTTTGGGGACAGGGGCAGCCGGGGAGCTGTTTTTT.

The CDR3 sequence is CASSFLNRRVTGELFF. As DNA, the CDR3 is TGTGCCAGCAGTTTTTTAAATAGAAGGGTTACCGGGGAGCTGTTTTTT. J is TRBJ2-2 and V is TRBV28; D not resolved. This CDR3 region has 16 residues. V was pared by 3 bases and J by 5 bases, with 16 bases between. Germline loops: CDR1 MDHEN, CDR2 SYDVKM.

CDR3: CASSEALPGAGGYTF. The CDR3 DNA sequence: TGTGCCAGCAGTGAAGCGCTTCCGGGGGCCGGCGGCTACACCTTC. This chain uses TRBV2 with TRBJ1-2; tentatively, D is TRBD1 (6 bases). The CDR3 is 15 amino acids. Trimming cost V 0 bases and J 8 bases, with 16 bases left between them. The germline V gene encodes CDR1 SNHLY and CDR2 FYNNEI.

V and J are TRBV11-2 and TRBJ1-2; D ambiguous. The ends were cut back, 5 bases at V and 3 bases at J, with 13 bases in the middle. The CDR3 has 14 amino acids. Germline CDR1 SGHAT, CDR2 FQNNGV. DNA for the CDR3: TGTGCCAGCAGCCGAAAGAACCCTGACTATGGCTACACCTTC. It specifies CASSRKNPDYGYTF. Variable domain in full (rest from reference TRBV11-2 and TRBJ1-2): EAGVAQSPRYKIIEKRQSVAFWCNPISGHATLYWYQQILGQGPKLLIQFQNNGVVDDSQLPKDRFSAERLKGVDSTLKIQPAKLEDSAVYLCASSRKNPDYGYTFGSGTRLTVV.

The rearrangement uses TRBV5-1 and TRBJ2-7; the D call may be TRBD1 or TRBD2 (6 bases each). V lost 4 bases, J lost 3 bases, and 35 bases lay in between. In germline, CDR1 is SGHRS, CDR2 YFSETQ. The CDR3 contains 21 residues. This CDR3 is CASSGFVRRNGGTGGDYEQYF. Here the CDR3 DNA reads TGCGCCAGCAGCGGATTCGTTAGGAGGAACGGAGGCACCGGGGGCGACTACGAGCAGTACTTC.

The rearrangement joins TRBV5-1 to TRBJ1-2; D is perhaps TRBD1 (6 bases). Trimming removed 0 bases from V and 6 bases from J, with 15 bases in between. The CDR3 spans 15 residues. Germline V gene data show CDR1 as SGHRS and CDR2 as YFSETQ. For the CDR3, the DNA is TGCGCCAGCAGCTTGGCAGGGGCGTCAAACGATGGCTACACCTTC. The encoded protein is CASSLAGASNDGYTF.

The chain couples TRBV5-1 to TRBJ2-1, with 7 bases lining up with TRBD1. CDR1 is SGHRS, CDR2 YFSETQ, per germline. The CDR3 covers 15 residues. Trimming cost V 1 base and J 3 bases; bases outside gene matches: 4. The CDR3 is CASSLKTGNYNEQFF. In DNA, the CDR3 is TGCGCCAGCAGCTTGAAGACAGGGAACTACAATGAGCAGTTCTTC.

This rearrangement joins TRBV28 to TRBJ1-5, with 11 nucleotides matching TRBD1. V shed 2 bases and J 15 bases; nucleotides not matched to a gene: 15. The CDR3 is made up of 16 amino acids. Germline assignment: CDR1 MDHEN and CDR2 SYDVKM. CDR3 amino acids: CASSLIWGQGDNTRHF. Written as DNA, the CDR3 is TGTGCCAGCAGTTTAATTTGGGGACAGGGGGATAACACGCGGCATTTT.

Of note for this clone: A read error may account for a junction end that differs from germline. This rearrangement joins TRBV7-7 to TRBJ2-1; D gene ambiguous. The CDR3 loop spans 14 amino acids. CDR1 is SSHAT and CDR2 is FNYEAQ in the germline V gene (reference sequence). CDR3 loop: CASSLLPAPNEQFF. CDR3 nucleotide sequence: TGTGCTAGCAGCTTATTGCCAGCCCCCAATGAGCAGTTCTTC.

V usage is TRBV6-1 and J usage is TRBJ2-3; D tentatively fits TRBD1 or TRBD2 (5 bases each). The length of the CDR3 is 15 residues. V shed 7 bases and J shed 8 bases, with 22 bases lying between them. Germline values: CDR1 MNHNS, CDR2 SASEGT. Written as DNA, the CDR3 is TGTGCCAGCACTCGGGACCAGCATCTTGCTGCTACGCAGTATTTT. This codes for CASTRDQHLAATQYF.

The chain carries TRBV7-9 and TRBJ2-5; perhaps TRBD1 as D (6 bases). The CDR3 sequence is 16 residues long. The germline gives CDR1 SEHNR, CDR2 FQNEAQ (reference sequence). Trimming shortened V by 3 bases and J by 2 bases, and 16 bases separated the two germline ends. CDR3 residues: CASSFNQGRGQETQYF. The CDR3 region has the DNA TGTGCCAGCAGCTTCAATCAGGGAAGGGGGCAAGAGACCCAGTACTTC.

CDR3 sequence (DNA): TGTGCCAGCAGCTACGGGACTACAGATACGCAGTATTTT. Its protein is CASSYGTTDTQYF. V and J are TRBV11-2 and TRBJ2-3, with D perhaps matching TRBD2 (6 bases). CDR1 and CDR2 from the germline V gene are SGHAT and FQNNGV. The CDR3 length is 13 residues. V lost 4 bases to trimming and J lost 3 bases, with 8 bases between them.

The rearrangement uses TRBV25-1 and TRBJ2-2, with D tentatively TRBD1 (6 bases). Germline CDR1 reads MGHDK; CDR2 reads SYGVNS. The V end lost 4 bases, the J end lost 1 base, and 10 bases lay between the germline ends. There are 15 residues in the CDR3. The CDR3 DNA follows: TGTGCCAGCAGTGCCGCGACAGGGAACACCGGGGAGCTGTTTTTT. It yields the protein CASSAATGNTGELFF.

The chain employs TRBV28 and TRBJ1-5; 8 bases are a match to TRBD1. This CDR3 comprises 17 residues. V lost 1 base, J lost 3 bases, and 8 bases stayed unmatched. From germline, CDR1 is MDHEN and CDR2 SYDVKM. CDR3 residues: CASSLYLGTGNNQPQHF. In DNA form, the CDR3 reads TGTGCCAGCAGTTTATATCTCGGGACAGGAAACAATCAGCCCCAGCATTTT. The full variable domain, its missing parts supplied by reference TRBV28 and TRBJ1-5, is DVKVTQSSRYLVKRTGEKVFLECVQDMDHENMFWYRQDPGLGLRLIYFSYDVKMKEKGDIPEGYSVSREKKERFSLILESASTNQTSMYLCASSLYLGTGNNQPQHFGDGTRLSIL.

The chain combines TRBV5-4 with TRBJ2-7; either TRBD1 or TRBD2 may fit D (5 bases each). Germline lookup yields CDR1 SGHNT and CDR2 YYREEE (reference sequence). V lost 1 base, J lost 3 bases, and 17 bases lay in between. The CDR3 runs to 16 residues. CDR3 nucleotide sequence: TGTGCCAGCAGCTTGCCGGGGCCCCCGAGCCTCTACGAGCAGTACTTC. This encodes CASSLPGPPSLYEQYF.